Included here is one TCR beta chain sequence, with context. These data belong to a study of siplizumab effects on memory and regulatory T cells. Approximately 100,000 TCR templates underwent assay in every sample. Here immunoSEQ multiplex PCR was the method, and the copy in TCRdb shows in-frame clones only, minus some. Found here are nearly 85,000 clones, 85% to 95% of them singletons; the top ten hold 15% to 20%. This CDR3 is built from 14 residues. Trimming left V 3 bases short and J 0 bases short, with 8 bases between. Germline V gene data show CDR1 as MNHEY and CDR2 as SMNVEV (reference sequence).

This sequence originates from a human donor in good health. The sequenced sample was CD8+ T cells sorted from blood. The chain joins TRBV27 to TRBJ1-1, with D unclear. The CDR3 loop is CASSFGNLNTEAFF. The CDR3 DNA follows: TGTGCCAGCAGTTTCGGGAACCTGAACACTGAAGCTTTCTTT.